The rows below give T cell receptor beta chains drawn from one sample of a study of T-cell reconstitution after alpha-beta-depleted transplantation in children. Each CDR3 protein gets one entry after TCRdb re-called the PCR reads with MiXCR. The sample gives about 200,000 distinct CDR3 sequences, roughly 6.5% of which show up once; around 4.1% is in the top ten. Sequenced material: PBMCs, taken before TCRalphabeta/CD19-depleted stem cell transplant. The source is a girl under three years old with combined immunodeficiency, due to receive a stem cell transplant. Both conserved end residues are part of each CDR3. A D gene is named only where the DNA matches it firmly. Clone size is given for some rows only: seen once, a few or many times, or a class if the clone is expanded.

cdr3_aa	cdr3_nt	d_call	clone_size	v_call	j_call
CSVDLPPGGNTGNIVPETQYF	TGCAGCGTTGATCTACCTCCGGGGGGGAATACAGGGAATATAGTCCCTGAGACCCAGTACTTC	TRBD2	few	TRBV29-1	TRBJ2-5
CSASGDKGASNYGYTF	TGCAGTGCTAGCGGGGACAAAGGAGCATCTAACTATGGCTACACCTTC	NA	many	TRBV20-1	TRBJ1-2
CASSYGDGEKNIQYF	TGTGCCAGCAGTTACGGGGACGGTGAAAAAAACATTCAGTACTTC	NA	many	TRBV12-3/TRBV12-4	TRBJ2-4
CSVQTGDQETQYF	TGCAGTGTTCAAACGGGGGATCAAGAGACCCAGTACTTC	NA	many	TRBV20-1	TRBJ2-5
CASSERGDYNEQFF	TGCGCCAGCAGCGAGCGGGGGGACTACAATGAGCAGTTCTTC	TRBD2	many	TRBV4-1	TRBJ2-1
CASSLVVGGSSYNEQFF	TGTGCCAGCAGCTTAGTCGTTGGCGGGAGCTCCTACAATGAGCAGTTCTTC	TRBD2	many	TRBV7-2	TRBJ2-1
CASSFDRGLVTGELFF	TGTGCCAGCAGTTTTGACAGGGGTCTAGTGACCGGGGAGCTGTTTTTT	TRBD1	many	TRBV28	TRBJ2-2
CASSLSGLPTYEQYF	TGTGCCAGCAGCCTCTCGGGTCTTCCTACCTACGAGCAGTACTTC	NA	many	TRBV7-6	TRBJ2-7
CASSREAGWVYEQYF	TGTGCCAGCAGCCGAGAGGCGGGGTGGGTCTACGAGCAGTACTTC	NA	many	TRBV28	TRBJ2-7
CASSLRDVYGYTF	TGTGCCAGTAGTTTGCGGGACGTCTATGGCTACACCTTC	NA	many	TRBV19	TRBJ1-2
CASSSQGTDGYTF	TGTGCCAGCAGCTCCCAGGGGACGGATGGCTACACCTTC	NA	NA	TRBV13	TRBJ1-2
CASSSRAGSNEQFF	TGTGCCAGCAGCTCGAGGGCAGGGTCCAATGAGCAGTTCTTC	NA	many	TRBV7-2	TRBJ2-1
CASRRQELNTGELFF	TGTGCCAGCAGACGCCAGGAATTGAACACCGGGGAGCTGTTTTTT	NA	many	TRBV7-2	TRBJ2-2
CAISEPLQGNSPLHF	TGTGCCATCAGTGAGCCCTTACAGGGGAATTCACCCCTCCACTTT	TRBD1	many	TRBV10-3	TRBJ1-6
CSARPGLAGVSDTQYF	TGCAGTGCTAGACCGGGACTAGCGGGAGTTTCAGATACGCAGTATTTT	TRBD2	few	TRBV20-1	TRBJ2-3
CASSQLAGGINRDTQYF	TGTGCCAGCAGTCAATTAGCGGGAGGGATAAATCGGGATACGCAGTATTTT	TRBD2	many	TRBV28	TRBJ2-3
CASSLYGFQETQYF	TGTGCCAGCAGTTTATACGGGTTTCAAGAGACCCAGTACTTC	NA	many	TRBV28	TRBJ2-5